These 18 T cell receptor beta chains came from one sample sequenced in a study of T cell changes during pregnancy in multiple sclerosis. Sequenced by immunoSEQ multiplex PCR; TCRdb stores in-frame clones only, minus some. The profile shows about 40,000 clones, roughly 93% of them singletons. The sequenced material came from PBMCs (not recorded whether the cells were cultured). The receptors originated from a female donor with multiple sclerosis, enrolled in a pregnancy study.

Points on this clone: This sample includes further DNA sequences coding for the same CDR3. The J gene is TRBJ2-7, the V gene TRBV5-1, with 8 bases identical to TRBD2. This CDR3 region has 14 residues. Looked up from germline, CDR1 is SGHRS and CDR2 is YFSETQ. After removal of 4 bases from V and 3 bases from J, the junction contained 6 bases not matched to a gene. The CDR3 region has the DNA TGCGCCAGCAGCCTGGAGGGGACTAGCTACGAGCAGTACTTC. Translating it yields CASSLEGTSYEQYF.

This clone appeared once. The chain recombines TRBV4-1 with TRBJ1-5, with 10 bases lining up with TRBD1. V shed 3 bases and J 0 bases; nucleotides not matched to a gene: 8. CDR3 length equals 18 residues. Germline V CDR1 and CDR2: MGHRA, YSYEKL. The DNA of the CDR3 is TGCGCCAGCAGCCACAACCGGGACAGGGGTTATAGCAATCAGCCCCAGCATTTT. Amino acids: CASSHNRDRGYSNQPQHF.

V is TRBV4-3 and J is TRBJ2-2; possible D gene TRBD2, 6 bases. CDR1 LGHNA and CDR2 YSLEER come from the germline V gene. V lost 0 bases and J 5 bases, leaving 7 bases between the germline ends. The CDR3 has 14 residues. The DNA for the CDR3 is TGCGCCAGCAGCCAAGATGGGGGGACCGGGGAGCTGTTTTTT. This translates into CASSQDGGTGELFF.

The gene calls are TRBV28 and TRBJ1-1; D ambiguous. The length of the CDR3 is 15 residues. CDR1 and CDR2 (germline): MDHEN, SYDVKM. The V and J ends lost 6 bases and 1 base respectively, with 15 bases between them. CDR3 bases: TGTGCCAGCAGATTCGATATAACAGCGAACACTGAAGCTTTCTTT. This translates into CASRFDITANTEAFF.

Comments on this clone: Additional DNA sequences in this sample encode the identical CDR3. The chain uses TRBV29-1 and TRBJ1-1; tentative D call: TRBD1 (6 bases). Trimming removed 7 bases from V and 11 bases from J, with 23 bases in between. The CDR3 extends over 13 amino acids. Germline V gene lookup returns CDR1 SQVTM and CDR2 ANQGSEA. CDR3 in amino acids: CSAGGRGPQLAFF. For the CDR3, the DNA is TGCAGCGCTGGGGGGCGGGGGCCTCAGTTGGCTTTCTTT.

The rearrangement joins TRBV7-5 to TRBJ2-7; the DNA was not used to check the table's D call, TRBD2. TRBV7-5 is shown as a pseudogene. CDR3 length: 16 amino acids. The CDR3 sequence: CARSVQGSGMYYEQYF. DNA for the CDR3: TGTGCCAGAAGCGTCCAGGGTAGCGGGATGTATTACGAGCAGTACTTC.

The chain employs TRBV2 and TRBJ1-2; unclear D gene. There are 9 residues in the CDR3. The V end was cut by 10 bases, the J end by 8 bases, with 8 bases between. Germline V CDR1 and CDR2: SNHLY, FYNNEI. The DNA of the CDR3 is TGTGCCATACGTCCCGGCTACACCTTC. This sequence encodes CAIRPGYTF.

The V and J genes are TRBV4-3 and TRBJ1-3; 7 bases line up with TRBD1. The CDR3 sequence is 17 residues long. CDR1 and CDR2 (germline): LGHNA, YSLEER. Germline trimming cut 4 bases from V and 0 bases from J; bases unmatched to any gene: 9. CDR3 region: CASSLPRTGDSGNTIYF. The CDR3 coding sequence is TGCGCCAGCAGCCTACCCCGGACAGGTGACTCTGGAAACACCATATATTTT.

The rearrangement uses TRBV27 and TRBJ1-2, with TRBD1 as a possible D gene (6 bases). The V and J ends lost 6 bases and 2 bases respectively, with 13 bases between them. Per germline, CDR1 MNHEY and CDR2 SMNVEV (reference sequence). The CDR3 contains 14 residues. This CDR3 reads CASSPTGSNYGYTF. As DNA, the CDR3 is TGTGCCAGCAGCCCGACAGGATCCAACTATGGCTACACCTTC.

This sequence joins TRBV7-9 and TRBJ1-1; D not resolved. Germline loops: CDR1 SEHNR, CDR2 FQNEAQ (reference sequence). This CDR3 contains 15 residues. V was cut by 4 bases and J by 5 bases, with 17 bases left in between. CDR3 sequence (DNA): TGTGCCAGCAGCTACCCGGAGCCGAGGGAAACTGAAGCTTTCTTT. It encodes CASSYPEPRETEAFF.

The gene calls are TRBV6-6 and TRBJ2-2; D is ambiguous. The CDR3 has 15 amino acids. Germline V lookup: CDR1 MNHNY, CDR2 SVGAGI (reference sequence). Deletions cut 6 bases from V and 5 bases from J, with 16 bases between. CDR3 DNA sequence: TGTGCCAGCAGCCTCGACTCCACTGAGACCGGGGAGCTGTTTTTT. Protein: CASSLDSTETGELFF.

This rearrangement joins TRBV19 to TRBJ2-4; D gene uncertain. Germline V gene sequence: CDR1 LNHDA, CDR2 SQIVND (reference sequence). This CDR3 has 16 amino acids. The germline V and J ends were trimmed by 0 bases and 0 bases, with 9 bases remaining between them. In DNA form, the CDR3 reads TGTGCCAGTAGTATAGATTCGCAGAGAGCCAAAAACATTCAGTACTTC. Its protein is CASSIDSQRAKNIQYF.

CDR3 sequence: CASSSGLASFTDTQYF. Here the CDR3 DNA reads TGTGCCAGTAGTTCCGGACTAGCCTCCTTCACAGATACGCAGTATTTT. The chain has TRBV19 and TRBJ2-3, with 8 bases that match TRBD2. Germline V gene data show CDR1 as LNHDA and CDR2 as SQIVND (reference sequence). This CDR3 spans 16 amino acids. The junction had 9 bases not matched to a gene; V was cut back by 5 bases and J by 2 bases.

The V and J genes are TRBV4-2 and TRBJ1-5, with 7 bases identical to TRBD1. Per germline, CDR1 LGHNA and CDR2 YNFKEQ. After removal of 0 bases from V and 0 bases from J, the junction contained 17 bases not matched to a gene. CDR3 size: 21 residues. CDR3 loop: CASSQDTSPGQSKYSNQPQHF. The CDR3 nucleotides are TGTGCCAGCAGCCAAGATACCTCCCCGGGACAGTCGAAATATAGCAATCAGCCCCAGCATTTT.

The chain employs TRBV6-4 and TRBJ2-3; the D is unclear. The CDR3 is 14 amino acids. Germline V gene sequence: CDR1 MRHNA, CDR2 SNTAGT. V lost 5 bases and J 2 bases, leaving 11 bases between the germline ends. CDR3 loop: CASSKTESTDTQYF. CDR3 DNA sequence: TGTGCCAGCAGTAAGACGGAATCCACAGATACGCAGTATTTT.

The chain combines TRBV19 with TRBJ2-7; D tentatively fits TRBD1 or TRBD2 (5 bases each). This CDR3 comprises 17 residues. Germline V gene data show CDR1 as LNHDA and CDR2 as SQIVND (reference sequence). The V and J ends lost 4 bases and 4 bases respectively, with 23 bases between them. The CDR3 bases are TGTGCCAGTAGTAAATGGGGACGGGGCGCGCGAGGGTACGAGCAGTACTTC. Translating it yields CASSKWGRGARGYEQYF. The full variable domain, with the rest looked up from reference TRBV19 and TRBJ2-7, is DGGITQSPKYLFRKEGQNVTLSCEQNLNHDAMYWYRQDPGQGLRLIYYSQIVNDFQKGDIAEGYSVSREKKESFPLTVTSAQKNPTAFYLCASSKWGRGARGYEQYFGPGTRLTVT.

This clone was recorded only once. The chain combines TRBV20-1 with TRBJ2-1; unclear D gene. Trimming removed 4 bases at V and 9 bases at J, with 10 bases between. The CDR3 has 11 amino acids. Germline assignment: CDR1 DFQATT and CDR2 SNEGSKA (reference sequence). CDR3 DNA: TGCAGTGCTATGAGAAGGCCTGAGCAGTTCTTC. Encoded protein: CSAMRRPEQFF.

The V and J genes are TRBV19 and TRBJ2-7; 8 bases map to TRBD2. There are 15 residues in the CDR3. Germline lookup yields CDR1 LNHDA and CDR2 SQIVND (reference sequence). V was pared by 3 bases and J by 4 bases, with 8 bases of the junction left unmatched. The CDR3 nucleotides read TGTGCCAGTAGTATTTTTGCGGGAGGTGGATACGAGCAGTACTTC. Residues: CASSIFAGGGYEQYF.